A single T cell receptor (beta chain) is shown here with its context. The data originate from a study of shared clonotypes between healthy human individuals. Genomic DNA of each subset was evenly split across several immunoSEQ plates. The repertoire was sequenced with immunoSEQ multiplex PCR; TCRdb's copy has only in-frame clones and lacks some. Of approximately 980,000 clones in the sample, about 80% were seen once. The CDR3 runs to 14 residues. The V and J ends lost 3 bases and 5 bases, in that order; junction bases with no gene match: 5. CDR1 is SGDLS, CDR2 YYNGEE, per germline. The sequence was obtained from a man between 18 and 35 years old in good health. Sequencing input: memory CD4+ T cells sorted from blood. The subset is: CD45RA-negative fraction. The V gene is TRBV9, the J gene TRBJ1-5; 7 nucleotides align to TRBD1. The CDR3 reads CASSAGGPDQPQHF. Here the CDR3 DNA reads TGTGCCAGCAGCGCAGGGGGGCCGGATCAGCCCCAGCATTTT.